The 3 T cell receptor beta chains below all came from one sample that was sequenced in a study of identical twins. TCRdb re-analysed the 5' RACE reads in MiXCR, keeping a single row per CDR3 protein. The sample yields approximately 210,000 distinct CDR3 sequences, 6% to 7% seen once. A further study also used this sample, focusing on T cells expressing NK-cell markers.

Sequenced: CD8+ T cells sorted from blood. These receptors originate from a young woman in good health.

This clonotype has just a few counts. The chain joins TRBV7-9 to TRBJ2-7; D is uncertain. From germline, CDR1 is SEHNR and CDR2 FQNEAQ (reference sequence). V shed 8 bases and J shed 1 base, with 12 bases lying between them. The CDR3 sequence is 13 residues long. CDR3 sequence (DNA): TGTGCCAGCGCAGGTGACTCTTCCTACGAGCAGTACTTC. Amino acid sequence: CASAGDSSYEQYF.

This clonotype was observed a handful of times. V is TRBV3-1 and J is TRBJ2-7; D tentatively fits TRBD1 or TRBD2 (5 bases each). The germline V gene has CDR1 LGHDT and CDR2 YNNKEL (reference sequence). V was shortened by 3 bases and J by 3 bases, with 15 bases between the two germline ends. The CDR3 is 15 amino acids. DNA of the CDR3: TGTGCCAGCAGCCAGCTGCCGGGACCAAGCTACGAGCAGTACTTC. This translates into CASSQLPGPSYEQYF.

This chain uses TRBV4-3 with TRBJ2-1, with 7 bases lining up with TRBD2. Germline V gene data show CDR1 as LGHNA and CDR2 as YSLEER. The CDR3 is 18 residues long. With V trimmed by 3 bases and J by 2 bases, 13 bases remained unmatched. Written as DNA, the CDR3 is TGCGCCAGCAGCCATTCCCCAAGCGAGCGGGGCCCCTACAATGAGCAGTTCTTC. The encoded protein is CASSHSPSERGPYNEQFF.